The 25 T cell receptor beta chains reported below all come from one sample, sequenced in a study of cytomegalovirus exposure and HLA in healthy donors. The PCR was carried out with 60 Vbeta primers and 13 Jbeta primers. The data were produced by immunoSEQ multiplex PCR, yet TCRdb's version contains in-frame clones alone and is incomplete. This sample has about 150,000 clones, with approximately 72% found just once. Sequencing was done on a sample of PBMCs. The origin of the receptors is a man between 18 and 29 years old in good health and CMV-seronegative.

V is TRBV7-2 and J is TRBJ2-6; 8 positions match TRBD1. The CDR3 loop spans 18 amino acids. V shed 3 bases and J 1 base; nucleotides not matched to a gene: 8. Germline V gene lookup returns CDR1 SGHTA and CDR2 FQGNSA. The CDR3 protein is CASSLWTGRRSGANVLTF. The CDR3 DNA reads TGTGCCAGCAGCTTGTGGACAGGGAGGAGATCTGGGGCCAACGTCCTGACTTTC.

About this clone: At the DNA level, this CDR3 is encoded by other sequences in the same sample as well. The V call is TRBV5-1, the J call TRBJ2-6, with TRBD2 matching over 9 bases. Germline CDR1 and CDR2: SGHRS and YFSETQ. V trimming: 1 base; J trimming: 4 bases; junction bases outside the gene matches: 12. The CDR3 sequence is 19 residues long. The CDR3 spells CASSLWSAGGLSGANVLTF. CDR3 in DNA: TGCGCCAGCAGCTTGTGGTCAGCGGGGGGCCTCTCCGGGGCCAACGTCCTGACTTTC. Full variable domain (outside the CDR3, taken from reference TRBV5-1 and TRBJ2-6): KAGVTQTPRYLIKTRGQQVTLSCSPISGHRSVSWYQQTPGQGLQFLFEYFSETQRNKGNFPGRFSGRQFSNSRSEMNVSTLELGDSALYLCASSLWSAGGLSGANVLTFGAGSRLTVL.

Turning to this clone: This sample includes further DNA sequences coding for the same CDR3. The V call is TRBV28, the J call TRBJ2-5; the D gene is possibly TRBD2 (5 bases). Trimming stripped 9 bases from V and 5 bases from J, with 13 bases between. CDR3 length: 12 residues. Per the germline V gene, CDR1 is MDHEN and CDR2 is SYDVKM. In DNA form, the CDR3 reads TGTGCCAGTGGGTCTAGCAGGGAGACCCAGTACTTC. Translation gives CASGSSRETQYF.

The CDR3 sequence is CASSAEAGGDEQYF. CDR3 DNA sequence: TGTGCCAGCAGTGCGGAGGCCGGAGGGGACGAGCAGTACTTC. The chain recombines TRBV2 with TRBJ2-7; TRBD2 is a possible D gene (6 bases). V shed 4 bases and J shed 5 bases, with 15 bases lying between them. CDR1 is SNHLY, CDR2 FYNNEI, per germline. The length of the CDR3 is 14 residues.

Only a few counts were recorded for this clone. The genes are TRBV10-3 and TRBJ2-2; D is unresolved. Germline CDR1 ENHRY, CDR2 SYGVKD. This CDR3 has 14 amino acids. V lost 3 bases and J 4 bases, leaving 9 bases between the germline ends. CDR3 nucleotide sequence: TGTGCCATCAGTGACCCTAGAGCCACCGGGGAGCTGTTTTTT. Translated, it gives CAISDPRATGELFF.

V and J are TRBV18 and TRBJ1-5; TRBD1 might be the D (6 bases). Per the germline V gene, CDR1 is KGHSH and CDR2 is LQKENI. The CDR3 totals 16 residues. Trimming stripped 3 bases from V and 0 bases from J, with 12 bases between. DNA for the CDR3: TGTGCCAGCTCACCCTACCGGACAGATAGCAATCAGCCCCAGCATTTT. This gives the protein CASSPYRTDSNQPQHF.

This sequence joins TRBV6-1 and TRBJ2-7; 7 nucleotides align to TRBD1. V shed 6 bases, J shed 8 bases, and the junction held 10 bases outside the gene matches. The CDR3 runs 13 residues. Germline CDR1 reads MNHNS; CDR2 reads SASEGT. CDR3 in DNA: TGTGCCAGCAGCGGACAGACAGGGATGAAGCAGTACGTC. This sequence encodes CASSGQTGMKQYV.

This clone was seen only once. The V call is TRBV4-3, the J call TRBJ1-4; D not resolved. In germline, CDR1 is LGHNA, CDR2 YSLEER. V was trimmed by 1 base and J by 3 bases, leaving 9 bases between them. CDR3 size: 15 residues. Here the CDR3 reads CASSQVSMANEKLFF. CDR3 nucleotides: TGCGCCAGCAGCCAAGTCAGTATGGCTAATGAAAAACTGTTTTTT.

The J gene is TRBJ2-5, the V gene TRBV7-2; 14 bases map to TRBD2. The CDR3 extends over 16 amino acids. Looked up from germline, CDR1 is SGHTA and CDR2 is FQGNSA. V lost 5 bases to trimming and J lost 5 bases; unmatched junction nucleotides: 7. Here the CDR3 DNA reads TGTGCCAGCAGCCCGTGGACTAGCGGGGGGCTTGAGACCCAGTACTTC. This gives the protein CASSPWTSGGLETQYF.

V gene TRBV6-1 combines with J gene TRBJ1-2, with a weak D call TRBD1 (6 bases). This CDR3 has 12 amino acids. Trimming left V 3 bases short and J 7 bases short, with 9 bases between. CDR1 and CDR2 from the germline V gene are MNHNS and SASEGT. The CDR3 region has the DNA TGTGCCAGCAGTGAGGGGACATCTGGCTACACCTTC. The encoded protein is CASSEGTSGYTF.

V usage is TRBV10-3 and J usage is TRBJ2-7, with 7 nucleotides matching TRBD1. Germline V gene sequence: CDR1 ENHRY, CDR2 SYGVKD. The V and J ends lost 10 bases and 6 bases, in that order; junction bases with no gene match: 15. This CDR3 region has 14 residues. The CDR3: CATAVGQDFSEQYV. The CDR3 DNA follows: TGTGCCACCGCGGTCGGACAGGATTTTTCCGAGCAGTACGTC.

This chain connects TRBV2 to TRBJ1-5; no clear D gene. The CDR3 has 15 amino acids. Trimming pared 4 bases from V and 2 bases from J, leaving 12 bases between. Germline V gene data show CDR1 as SNHLY and CDR2 as FYNNEI. The CDR3 region is CASSVEGGGNQPQHF. CDR3 DNA sequence: TGTGCCAGCAGTGTGGAGGGTGGGGGCAATCAGCCCCAGCATTTT. Full variable domain (rest looked up from reference TRBV2 and TRBJ1-5): EPEVTQTPSHQVTQMGQEVILRCVPISNHLYFYWYRQILGQKVEFLVSFYNNEISEKSEIFDDQFSVERPDGSNFTLKIRSTKLEDSAMYFCASSVEGGGNQPQHFGDGTRLSIL.

This chain links TRBV5-1 with TRBJ2-1, with D perhaps matching TRBD2 (6 bases). The V end lost 6 bases, the J end lost 3 bases, and 19 bases lay between the germline ends. Germline V gene data show CDR1 as SGHRS and CDR2 as YFSETQ. CDR3 size: 16 residues. CDR3 nucleotide sequence: TGCGCCAGCAAGCAGTCTCCCGCGGACTACTACAATGAGCAGTTCTTC. Its translation is CASKQSPADYYNEQFF.

The genes are TRBV18 and TRBJ1-4; D might be TRBD1 (6 bases). CDR3 length: 13 amino acids. V lost 2 bases, J lost 8 bases, and 9 bases lay in between. The germline gives CDR1 KGHSH, CDR2 LQKENI. CDR3: CASSPDRSEKLFF. CDR3 sequence (DNA): TGTGCCAGCTCACCAGACAGGAGCGAAAAACTGTTTTTT. The complete variable domain, with remaining parts taken from reference TRBV18 and TRBJ1-4, reads NAGVMQNPRHLVRRRGQEARLRCSPMKGHSHVYWYRQLPEEGLKFMVYLQKENIIDESGMPKERFSAEFPKEGPSILRIQQVVRGDSAAYFCASSPDRSEKLFFGSGTQLSVL.

The rearrangement links TRBV5-4 to TRBJ2-3; weak D call: TRBD2 (5 bases). With 3 bases removed from V and 6 bases from J, the gap between germline ends came to 17 bases. In germline, CDR1 is SGHNT, CDR2 YYREEE (reference sequence). The CDR3 length is 15 residues. The CDR3 reads CASSSPGYLKDTQYF. The CDR3 DNA is TGTGCCAGCAGCTCGCCGGGATATCTTAAGGATACGCAGTATTTT.

The chain has TRBV6-6 and TRBJ1-1; D may be TRBD1 (6 bases). The CDR3 is 13 residues long. The germline gives CDR1 MNHNY, CDR2 SVGAGI (reference sequence). V lost 7 bases and J lost 1, with 10 bases in between. The CDR3 region is CASIEQGNTEAFF. The CDR3 DNA follows: TGTGCCAGCATCGAACAGGGGAACACTGAAGCTTTCTTT.

The V and J genes are TRBV13 and TRBJ1-5, with D hard to call. V shed 2 bases and J shed 3 bases, with 5 bases lying between them. This CDR3 is built from 13 residues. Germline V gene sequence: CDR1 PRHDT, CDR2 FYEKMQ (reference sequence). CDR3: CASSLRHNQPQHF. Here the CDR3 DNA reads TGTGCCAGCAGCTTAAGACACAATCAGCCCCAGCATTTT.

The gene calls are TRBV5-6 and TRBJ2-6; TRBD1 might be the D (6 bases). Germline CDR1 and CDR2: SGHDT and YYEEEE. This CDR3 has 15 amino acids. Trimming pared 4 bases from V and 6 bases from J, leaving 14 bases between. The CDR3 here is CASSPLRGKANVLTF. In DNA, the CDR3 is TGTGCCAGCAGCCCTTTAAGGGGGAAGGCCAACGTCCTGACTTTC.

This chain connects TRBV5-4 to TRBJ2-1; no definite D call. This CDR3 has 12 residues. Germline V gives CDR1 SGHNT, CDR2 YYREEE (reference sequence). The V and J ends lost 7 bases and 7 bases respectively, with 12 bases between them. In nucleotides, the CDR3 is TGTGCCAGCGGCTGGCAGATTAATGAGCAGTTCTTC. Translating gives CASGWQINEQFF.

This chain joins TRBV27 and TRBJ1-6, with 7 positions matching TRBD1. This CDR3 comprises 16 residues. CDR1 is MNHEY, CDR2 SMNVEV, per germline (reference sequence). The J segment lost 8 bases and the V segment lost 6 bases, leaving 13 bases of the junction unmatched. The CDR3 sequence is CASSDRDWSIDSPLHF. The CDR3 nucleotides are TGTGCCAGCAGCGACAGGGATTGGAGTATCGATTCACCCCTCCACTTT.

This clone occurred once. Other DNA sequences of this sample code for an identical CDR3. This rearrangement joins TRBV6-5 to TRBJ1-1, with no clear D. CDR1 MNHEY and CDR2 SVGAGI come from the germline V gene. V lost 0 bases, J lost 0 bases, and 8 bases lay in between. This CDR3 is built from 15 residues. Written as DNA, the CDR3 is TGTGCCAGCAGTTACTCTGGAGGCATGAACACTGAAGCTTTCTTT. Encoded protein: CASSYSGGMNTEAFF.

J is TRBJ1-2 and V is TRBV5-1; D is unresolved. The V end was cut by 1 base, the J end by 7 bases, with 8 bases between. CDR1 and CDR2 (germline): SGHRS, YFSETQ. The length of the CDR3 is 12 residues. CDR3 bases: TGCGCCAGCAGCTTGCCTGCGGCTGGCTACACCTTC. Residues: CASSLPAAGYTF.

The V and J genes are TRBV6-1 and TRBJ1-5; 11 bases agree with TRBD1. Trimming at V came to 7 bases and at J to 6 bases, leaving 5 bases not matched to a gene. There are 14 residues in the CDR3. Germline-derived CDR1 and CDR2 are MNHNS and SASEGT. The CDR3 nucleotides are TGTGCCAGCAATTGGGGACAGGGGGTTCAGCCCCAGCATTTT. Translation gives CASNWGQGVQPQHF.

CDR3 in DNA: TGTGCCACCAGCAGAGAACAGTTCCTCTCTGGGGCCAACGTCCTGACTTTC. Its protein is CATSREQFLSGANVLTF. The gene calls are TRBV15 and TRBJ2-6, with D uncertain. V was clipped by 0 bases and J by 0 bases, with 9 bases between them. The CDR3 has 17 amino acids. Germline CDR1 and CDR2: LNHNV and YYDKDF (reference sequence).

The chain couples TRBV2 to TRBJ1-6, with a possible D match to TRBD1 (5 bases). This CDR3 is built from 13 residues. V was clipped by 1 base and J by 7 bases, with 5 bases between them. Germline V gene lookup returns CDR1 SNHLY and CDR2 FYNNEI. CDR3: CASSEEGNSPLHF. For the CDR3, the DNA is TGTGCCAGCAGTGAAGAGGGGAATTCACCCCTCCACTTT. Variable domain in full (rest from reference TRBV2 and TRBJ1-6): EPEVTQTPSHQVTQMGQEVILRCVPISNHLYFYWYRQILGQKVEFLVSFYNNEISEKSEIFDDQFSVERPDGSNFTLKIRSTKLEDSAMYFCASSEEGNSPLHFGNGTRLTVT.